In its sample, the clone carrying this T cell receptor (beta chain) was seen a few times. RNA transcripts served as the template for amplifying TCR beta CDR3 regions. The TCR CDR3 first-round RT-PCR relied on the HTBI primer set. TCRdb reprocessed the multiplex PCR reads via MiXCR and lists one record per CDR3 protein. The sample has under 650,000 distinct CDR3 sequences, around 15% seen once. These data are taken from a study of T cells in Graves' hyperthyroidism and ophthalmopathy. The CDR3 loop spans 13 amino acids. Trimming left V 8 bases short and J 4 bases short, with 9 bases between. Aged 18 to 65, the patients had hyperthyroidism that was newly diagnosed and had lasted under 2 months.

Sample: blood. The TCR comes from a woman aged 25-40 years with Graves' hyperthyroidism. This chain joins TRBV12-3 or TRBV12-4 and TRBJ2-6; unclear D gene. The chain's CDR3 is CASGSPGANVLTF. Here the CDR3 DNA reads TGTGCCAGCGGATCCCCCGGGGCCAACGTCCTGACTTTC.